This T cell receptor beta chain came from a study of blood T cell repertoires in COVID-19. Whole-study context: Sample material is recorded as cDNA or gDNA derived from T cells, B-cell-depleted T cells, or PBMCs.

Trimming removed 10 bases from V and 5 bases from J; junction bases left unmatched: 8. Germline loops: CDR1 KGHSH, CDR2 LQKENI. CDR3 size: 13 residues. Participants were aged about 18 to 95 years, lived in roughly 23 US areas, and enrolled virtually. Participant-given clinical history determined each cohort assignment. The table came from immunoSEQ multiplex PCR; TCRdb's copy has only in-frame clones and leaves some out. The repertoire consists of about 300,000 clones, with 85% to 90% occurring once and the leading ten covering about 4.2%. The source of this sequence is a man between 25 and 39 years old who had recovered from COVID-19. The V gene is TRBV18, the J gene TRBJ1-1; TRBD1 matches 9 bases. The sequencing sample was made of PBMCs or T cells enriched from blood (not recorded which). The CDR3 is CATMGQGGTEAFF. The CDR3, as DNA: TGTGCCACCATGGGACAGGGTGGGACTGAAGCTTTCTTT. Using reference TRBV18 and TRBJ1-1 for the parts outside the CDR3, the full variable domain is NAGVMQNPRHLVRRRGQEARLRCSPMKGHSHVYWYRQLPEEGLKFMVYLQKENIIDESGMPKERFSAEFPKEGPSILRIQQVVRGDSAAYFCATMGQGGTEAFFGQGTRLTVV.